The 23 T cell receptor beta chains reported below all come from one sample, sequenced in a study of beta chain features in type 1 diabetes. Sequenced material consisted of expressed TCRB transcripts (all of the isolated RNA was reverse transcribed). Assay used: immunoSEQ multiplex PCR; TCRdb lists only in-frame clones, some missing. The sample carries around 500,000 clones, 10% to 12% recorded once. Material for sequencing was naive CD4+ T cells from blood. The receptors come from a woman between 18 and 30 years old in good health.

J is TRBJ2-6 and V is TRBV18; D uncertain. With 1 base removed from V and 0 bases from J, the gap between germline ends came to 13 bases. Looked up from germline, CDR1 is KGHSH and CDR2 is LQKENI. CDR3 size: 18 residues. The CDR3 DNA is TGTGCCAGCTCACCACTACAGATGAGCAACTCTGGGGCCAACGTCCTGACTTTC. Translation: CASSPLQMSNSGANVLTF.

This clone has more than one count but fewer than ten. The chain links TRBV18 to TRBJ2-3; D remains ambiguous. Trimming took 5 bases from V and 6 from J, leaving 9 bases between them. This CDR3 is 12 amino acids long. Germline values: CDR1 KGHSH, CDR2 LQKENI. The CDR3 DNA sequence: TGTGCCAGCTCAGCTTATTCGGATACGCAGTATTTT. It encodes CASSAYSDTQYF.

The V gene is TRBV28, the J gene TRBJ1-5; 7 positions match TRBD1. This CDR3 has 14 amino acids. In germline, CDR1 is MDHEN, CDR2 SYDVKM. Losses at the gene ends were 7 bases for V and 4 bases for J; bases not matched to a gene: 7. CDR3 sequence (DNA): TGTGCCAGCACTGTGGACAGGAAGAATCAGCCCCAGCATTTT. Translated: CASTVDRKNQPQHF.

This clone showed up just a few times. Within the sample, other DNA sequences also encode this same CDR3. V usage is TRBV2 and J usage is TRBJ2-3, with a tentative D call TRBD1 (5 bases). Deletions cut 2 bases from V and 0 bases from J, with 9 bases between. The V gene's germline CDR1 is SNHLY and CDR2 FYNNEI. This CDR3 has 15 amino acids. The CDR3 region has the DNA TGTGCCAGCAGTGAACAGGGCCTTAGCACAGATACGCAGTATTTT. Translation gives CASSEQGLSTDTQYF.

This clone was seen more than once but under ten times. The chain employs TRBV18 and TRBJ2-5; D uncertain. The CDR3 length is 14 residues. Trimming removed 5 bases from V and 4 bases from J, with 14 bases in between. The V gene's germline CDR1 is KGHSH and CDR2 LQKENI. The CDR3 DNA reads as TGTGCCAGCTCATCATCTCTGTTCTCAGAGACCCAGTACTTC. It codes for CASSSSLFSETQYF.

This clone has a handful of counts. The chain employs TRBV4-1 and TRBJ1-6; 7 nucleotides align to TRBD1. The CDR3 contains 13 residues. The V gene end was trimmed by 4 bases and the J gene end by 9 bases; junction bases not matched to a gene: 3. Germline-derived CDR1 and CDR2 are MGHRA and YSYEKL. CDR3 sequence reads: CASSPYRGSPLHF. In nucleotides, the CDR3 is TGCGCCAGCAGCCCATACAGGGGTTCACCCCTCCACTTT.

A few counts support this clone. This chain links TRBV6-6 with TRBJ1-5; the D gene is possibly TRBD1 (6 bases). Germline V gene sequence: CDR1 MNHNY, CDR2 SVGAGI (reference sequence). CDR3 size: 13 residues. The V end was cut by 6 bases, the J end by 3 bases, with 9 bases between. The CDR3 bases are TGTGCCAGCAGGCAGGGGAACAATCAGCCCCAGCATTTT. It translates to CASRQGNNQPQHF.

The V call is TRBV6-1, the J call TRBJ1-2; D gene uncertain. The CDR3 is 13 amino acids. Trimming left V 6 bases short and J 6 bases short, with 14 bases between. Germline V CDR1 and CDR2: MNHNS, SASEGT. CDR3 DNA sequence: TGTGCCAGCAGGAGGACGGGTACTGATGGCTACACCTTC. It encodes CASRRTGTDGYTF.

This rearrangement joins TRBV7-9 to TRBJ2-5, with 7 bases fitting TRBD1. V lost 3 bases and J lost 4; bases outside the gene matches: 2. The CDR3 has 13 residues. Germline V gives CDR1 SEHNR, CDR2 FQNEAQ (reference sequence). CDR3 in amino acids: CASSLSGGETQYF. The DNA for the CDR3 is TGTGCCAGCAGCTTGTCAGGGGGAGAGACCCAGTACTTC.

This chain links TRBV4-3 with TRBJ1-2, with 9 bases matching TRBD1. This CDR3 region has 18 residues. Per germline, CDR1 LGHNA and CDR2 YSLEER. The trim removed 0 bases at V and 7 bases at J, leaving 15 bases unmatched. This CDR3 is CASSQDSGQGLPLGGYTF. CDR3 in DNA: TGCGCCAGCAGCCAAGACTCGGGACAGGGTCTGCCTCTCGGTGGCTACACCTTC.

This clone came up a few times. The V and J genes are TRBV28 and TRBJ2-7; D might be TRBD1 (6 bases). CDR3 length equals 14 residues. Trimming stripped 6 bases from V and 1 base from J, with 13 bases between. Germline CDR1 and CDR2: MDHEN and SYDVKM. In DNA form, the CDR3 reads TGTGCCAGCAGCCCTGGGGGCGGATCCTACGAGCAGTACTTC. Translated: CASSPGGGSYEQYF. Using reference TRBV28 and TRBJ2-7 for the parts outside the CDR3, the full variable domain is DVKVTQSSRYLVKRTGEKVFLECVQDMDHENMFWYRQDPGLGLRLIYFSYDVKMKEKGDIPEGYSVSREKKERFSLILESASTNQTSMYLCASSPGGGSYEQYFGPGTRLTVT.

This chain joins TRBV7-2 and TRBJ2-7; 8 bases map to TRBD1. V dropped 0 bases and J dropped 2; count of bases not matched to a gene: 0. This CDR3 comprises 14 residues. CDR1 is SGHTA and CDR2 is FQGNSA in the germline V gene. The CDR3 bases are TGTGCCAGCAGCTTAGCGGGACAGGCCTACGAGCAGTACTTC. As protein: CASSLAGQAYEQYF.

This clone was detected a few times. The rearrangement uses TRBV7-9 and TRBJ1-1, with unresolved D. The CDR3 contains 13 residues. The germline CDR1 and CDR2 sequences are SEHNR and FQNEAQ (reference sequence). Trimming shortened V by 4 bases and J by 4 bases, and 10 bases separated the two germline ends. The CDR3 bases are TGTGCCAGCAGCTCTAAGGGTGTCACTGAAGCTTTCTTT. Its translation is CASSSKGVTEAFF.

The chain combines TRBV28 with TRBJ2-7, with D maybe TRBD1 (5 bases). The V gene's germline CDR1 is MDHEN and CDR2 SYDVKM. Trimming pared 6 bases from V and 2 bases from J, leaving 14 bases between. The CDR3 totals 14 residues. The CDR3 sequence is CASRLGRAPYEQYF. The DNA for the CDR3 is TGTGCCAGCAGATTGGGCAGGGCACCCTACGAGCAGTACTTC. The full variable domain, its missing parts supplied by reference TRBV28 and TRBJ2-7, is DVKVTQSSRYLVKRTGEKVFLECVQDMDHENMFWYRQDPGLGLRLIYFSYDVKMKEKGDIPEGYSVSREKKERFSLILESASTNQTSMYLCASRLGRAPYEQYFGPGTRLTVT.

This clone was found a few times. The genes are TRBV11-3 and TRBJ2-1, with TRBD2 identical over 8 bases. Trimming at V came to 7 bases and at J to 7 bases, leaving 3 bases not matched to a gene. The V gene's germline CDR1 is SGHNT and CDR2 YENEEA. This CDR3 spans 12 amino acids. CDR3 amino acids: CASTGTSNEQFF. CDR3 nucleotide sequence: TGTGCCAGCACCGGGACTAGTAATGAGCAGTTCTTC.

The chain uses TRBV7-2 and TRBJ1-1; D gene ambiguous. The CDR3 is made up of 14 amino acids. Germline V gives CDR1 SGHTA, CDR2 FQGNSA. V was pared by 3 bases and J by 3 bases, with 11 bases between. The CDR3 region is CASSFQFGDTEAFF. The DNA for the CDR3 is TGTGCCAGCAGCTTCCAGTTTGGGGACACTGAAGCTTTCTTT.

The genes are TRBV7-9 and TRBJ2-7; no reliable D call. Germline lookup yields CDR1 SEHNR and CDR2 FQNEAQ (reference sequence). V lost 4 bases to trimming and J lost 0 bases, with 13 bases between them. CDR3 length: 15 amino acids. CDR3: CASSSTLVSSYEQYV. The CDR3 bases are TGTGCCAGCAGCTCCACCCTCGTGAGCTCCTACGAGCAGTACGTC.

The sample holds many counts of this clone. V and J are TRBV2 and TRBJ2-1; D call uncertain. The CDR3 runs to 15 residues. V shed 4 bases and J shed 3 bases, with 13 bases lying between them. Per the germline V gene, CDR1 is SNHLY and CDR2 is FYNNEI. As DNA, the CDR3 is TGTGCCAGCAGTGTGTACGGCACTTTCTACAATGAGCAGTTCTTC. Translated: CASSVYGTFYNEQFF.

This clone was counted between two and nine times. This chain joins TRBV9 and TRBJ2-1; 7 nucleotides match TRBD1. Germline assignment: CDR1 SGDLS and CDR2 YYNGEE. This CDR3 spans 14 amino acids. J lost 9 bases, V lost 2 bases, and 8 bases had no gene match. In DNA, the CDR3 is TGTGCCAGCAGCGTCGACAGGGTAGGAGGTGAGCAGTTCTTC. Its translation: CASSVDRVGGEQFF.

Worth noting for this clone: Other nucleotide sequences in the sample specify the same CDR3. This rearrangement joins TRBV28 to TRBJ2-2; TRBD1 matches 9 bases. The CDR3 has 16 amino acids. CDR1 and CDR2 from the germline V gene are MDHEN and SYDVKM. The V gene end was trimmed by 6 bases and the J gene end by 2 bases; junction bases not matched to a gene: 7. The CDR3: CASSSPGQGNTGELFF. The CDR3 DNA is TGTGCCAGCAGCTCTCCGGGACAGGGAAACACCGGGGAGCTGTTTTTT. The full variable domain, with the rest looked up from reference TRBV28 and TRBJ2-2, is DVKVTQSSRYLVKRTGEKVFLECVQDMDHENMFWYRQDPGLGLRLIYFSYDVKMKEKGDIPEGYSVSREKKERFSLILESASTNQTSMYLCASSSPGQGNTGELFFGEGSRLTVL.

This clone was found a few times. This rearrangement joins TRBV25-1 to TRBJ2-1; the match to TRBD2 covers 11 bases. CDR1 is MGHDK, CDR2 SYGVNS, per germline. Losses at the gene ends were 6 bases for V and 3 bases for J; bases not matched to a gene: 4. The CDR3 consists of 15 residues. The CDR3, as DNA: TGTGCCAGCAGGGACCTAGCGGGGGGCTACAATGAGCAGTTCTTC. Its protein product is CASRDLAGGYNEQFF.

V is TRBV9 and J is TRBJ2-1; 14 bases align to TRBD2. CDR1 and CDR2 from the germline V gene are SGDLS and YYNGEE. Trimming cost V 3 bases and J 7 bases; bases outside gene matches: 3. The CDR3 runs to 15 residues. The CDR3 sequence: CASSARTSGRNEQFF. CDR3 nucleotide sequence: TGTGCCAGCAGCGCCCGGACTAGCGGGAGGAATGAGCAGTTCTTC.

This clone was counted a few times. The chain combines TRBV11-1 with TRBJ1-6; D is perhaps TRBD1 (5 bases). Trimming removed 5 bases at V and 11 bases at J, with 13 bases between. The V gene's germline CDR1 is SGHAT and CDR2 FQDESV (reference sequence). There are 13 residues in the CDR3. This CDR3 is CASSTRQRAPLHF. CDR3 DNA sequence: TGTGCCAGCAGCACTAGACAGAGAGCACCCCTCCACTTT. Filled out from reference TRBV11-1 and TRBJ1-6, the complete variable domain reads EAEVAQSPRYKITEKSQAVAFWCDPISGHATLYWYRQILGQGPELLVQFQDESVVDDSQLPKDRFSAERLKGVDSTLKIQPAELGDSAMYLCASSTRQRAPLHFGNGTRLTVT.